This TCR beta chain stems from a study of cytomegalovirus exposure and HLA in healthy donors. Across the whole study: T cells numbering some 170 million yielded around 120 million unique TCR beta sequences in an earlier analysis. Regarding the study as a whole: Altogether, 150 or so TCR beta chains were recorded as cytomegalovirus-associated. After further analysis at a later stage, roughly 15,000 TCR beta sequences were associated with HLA alleles at 0.05 false discovery rate.

Details on this clone: The antigen is unknown.

The V end was cut by 1 base, the J end by 5 bases, with 10 bases between. The CDR3 spans 13 residues. Germline V gene lookup returns CDR1 SGHDT and CDR2 YYEEEE. Both 60 Vbeta primers and 13 Jbeta primers went into the PCR. Clones were sequenced by immunoSEQ multiplex PCR, and TCRdb holds only the in-frame ones, with some missing. The table has around 150,000 clones, roughly four fifths seen once; the top ten hold less than 2%. The J gene is TRBJ2-7, the V gene TRBV5-6; weak D call: TRBD1 (6 bases). The sample taken for sequencing was PBMCs. This TCR was recovered from a female donor in good health and CMV-seropositive. CDR3 coding DNA: TGTGCCAGCAGCTTGCTAGGGGACAACGAGCAGTACTTC. Protein product: CASSLLGDNEQYF.